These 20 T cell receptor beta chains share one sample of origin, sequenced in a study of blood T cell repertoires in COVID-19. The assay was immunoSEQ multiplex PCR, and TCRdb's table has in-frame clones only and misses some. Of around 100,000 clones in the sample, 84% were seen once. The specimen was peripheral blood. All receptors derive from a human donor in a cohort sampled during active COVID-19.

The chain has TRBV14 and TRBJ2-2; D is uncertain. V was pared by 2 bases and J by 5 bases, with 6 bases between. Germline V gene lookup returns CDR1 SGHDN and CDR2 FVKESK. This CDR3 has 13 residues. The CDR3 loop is CASSQQATGELFF. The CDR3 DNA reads TGTGCCAGCAGCCAACAGGCTACCGGGGAGCTGTTTTTT.

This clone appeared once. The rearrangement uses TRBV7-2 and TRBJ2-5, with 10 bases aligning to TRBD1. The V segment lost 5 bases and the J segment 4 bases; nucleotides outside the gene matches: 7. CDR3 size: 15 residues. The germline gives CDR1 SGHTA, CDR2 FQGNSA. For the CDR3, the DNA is TGTGCCAGCAGCACTGACAGGGGGCGACGAGAGACCCAGTACTTC. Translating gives CASSTDRGRRETQYF.

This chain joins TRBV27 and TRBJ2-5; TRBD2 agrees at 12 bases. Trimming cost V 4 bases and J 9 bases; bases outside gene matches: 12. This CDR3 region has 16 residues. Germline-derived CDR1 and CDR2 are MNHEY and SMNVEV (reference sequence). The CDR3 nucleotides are TGTGCCAGCAGTTCCTCACTAGCGGGGGGCCCTACGGCCCAGTACTTC. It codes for CASSSSLAGGPTAQYF.

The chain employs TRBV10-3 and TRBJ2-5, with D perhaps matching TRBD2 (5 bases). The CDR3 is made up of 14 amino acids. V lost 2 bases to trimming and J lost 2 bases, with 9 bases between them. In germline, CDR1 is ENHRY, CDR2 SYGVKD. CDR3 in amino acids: CAISEGLQQETQYF. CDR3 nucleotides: TGTGCCATCAGTGAGGGACTGCAGCAAGAGACCCAGTACTTC.

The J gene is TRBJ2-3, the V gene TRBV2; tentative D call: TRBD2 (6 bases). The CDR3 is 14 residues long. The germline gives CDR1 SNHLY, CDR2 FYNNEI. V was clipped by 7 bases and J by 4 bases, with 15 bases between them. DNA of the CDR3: TGTGCCAGCAAAGGAACATCGGGGGCAGATACGCAGTATTTT. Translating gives CASKGTSGADTQYF. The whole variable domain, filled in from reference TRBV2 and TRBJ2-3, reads EPEVTQTPSHQVTQMGQEVILRCVPISNHLYFYWYRQILGQKVEFLVSFYNNEISEKSEIFDDQFSVERPDGSNFTLKIRSTKLEDSAMYFCASKGTSGADTQYFGPGTRLTVL.

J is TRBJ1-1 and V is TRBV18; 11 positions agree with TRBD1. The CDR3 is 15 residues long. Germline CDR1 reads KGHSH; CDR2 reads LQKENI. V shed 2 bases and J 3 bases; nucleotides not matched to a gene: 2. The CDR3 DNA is TGTGCCAGCTCACCAAGGACAGGGGGCTACACTGAAGCTTTCTTT. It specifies CASSPRTGGYTEAFF.

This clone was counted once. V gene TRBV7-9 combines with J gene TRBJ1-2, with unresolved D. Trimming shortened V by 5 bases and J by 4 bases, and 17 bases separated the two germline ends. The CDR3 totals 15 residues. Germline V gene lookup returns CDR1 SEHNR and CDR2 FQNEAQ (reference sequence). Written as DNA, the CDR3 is TGTGCCAGCAGCCCCTCAGGTGGCAAGCCCTATGGCTACACCTTC. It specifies CASSPSGGKPYGYTF.

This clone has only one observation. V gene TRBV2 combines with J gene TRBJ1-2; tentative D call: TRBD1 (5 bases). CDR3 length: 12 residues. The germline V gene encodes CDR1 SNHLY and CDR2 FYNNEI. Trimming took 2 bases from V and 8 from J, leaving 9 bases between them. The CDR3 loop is CASSEWGGGYTF. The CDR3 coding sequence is TGTGCCAGCAGTGAATGGGGCGGAGGCTACACCTTC.

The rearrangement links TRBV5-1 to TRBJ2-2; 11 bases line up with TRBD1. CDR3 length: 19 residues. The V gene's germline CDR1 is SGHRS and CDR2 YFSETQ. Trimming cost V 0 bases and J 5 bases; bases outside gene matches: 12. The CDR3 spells CASSLGRTGGFVGTGELFF. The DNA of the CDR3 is TGCGCCAGCAGCTTGGGCCGGACAGGGGGCTTCGTTGGGACCGGGGAGCTGTTTTTT.

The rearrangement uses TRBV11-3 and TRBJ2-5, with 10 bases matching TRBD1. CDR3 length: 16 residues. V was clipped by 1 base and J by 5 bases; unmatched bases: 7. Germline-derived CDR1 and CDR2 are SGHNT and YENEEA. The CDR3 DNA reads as TGTGCCAGCAGCTTAGCCCCCGGACAGGGGGGTGAGACCCAGTACTTC. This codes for CASSLAPGQGGETQYF.

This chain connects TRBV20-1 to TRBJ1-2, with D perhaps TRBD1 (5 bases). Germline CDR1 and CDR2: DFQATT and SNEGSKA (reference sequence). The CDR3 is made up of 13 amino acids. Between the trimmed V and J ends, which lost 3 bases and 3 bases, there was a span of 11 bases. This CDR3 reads CSASGARDYGYTF. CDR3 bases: TGCAGTGCTAGTGGCGCCAGGGACTATGGCTACACCTTC.

CDR3 sequence: CASSQDRDWRRVYGYTF. DNA for the CDR3: TGTGCCAGCAGCCAAGATAGGGACTGGCGCAGGGTCTATGGCTACACCTTC. V and J are TRBV3-1 (or the pseudogene TRBV3-2) and TRBJ1-2; weak D call: TRBD1 (5 bases). The CDR3 loop spans 17 amino acids. The V end was cut by 0 bases, the J end by 4 bases, with 18 bases between. Germline assignment: CDR1 LGHDT and CDR2 YNNKEL (reference sequence).

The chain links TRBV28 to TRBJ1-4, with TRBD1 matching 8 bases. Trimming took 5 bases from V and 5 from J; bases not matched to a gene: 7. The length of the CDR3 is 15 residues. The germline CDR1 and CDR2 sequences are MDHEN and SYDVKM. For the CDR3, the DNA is TGTGCCAGCAGTACCTACGACAGGGGCAATGAAAAACTGTTTTTT. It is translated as CASSTYDRGNEKLFF.

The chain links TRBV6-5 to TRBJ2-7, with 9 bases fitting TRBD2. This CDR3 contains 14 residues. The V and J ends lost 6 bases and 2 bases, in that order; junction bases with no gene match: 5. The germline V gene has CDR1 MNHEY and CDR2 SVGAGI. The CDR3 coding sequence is TGTGCCAGCAGGCAGACTAGCGGCCCCTACGAGCAGTACTTC. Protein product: CASRQTSGPYEQYF.

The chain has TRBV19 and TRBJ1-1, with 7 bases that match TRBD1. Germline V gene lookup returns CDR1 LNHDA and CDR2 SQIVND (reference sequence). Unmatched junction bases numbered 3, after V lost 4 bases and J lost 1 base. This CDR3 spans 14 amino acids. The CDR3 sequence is CASSKGGQNTEAFF. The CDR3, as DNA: TGTGCCAGTAGTAAAGGGGGCCAGAACACTGAAGCTTTCTTT.

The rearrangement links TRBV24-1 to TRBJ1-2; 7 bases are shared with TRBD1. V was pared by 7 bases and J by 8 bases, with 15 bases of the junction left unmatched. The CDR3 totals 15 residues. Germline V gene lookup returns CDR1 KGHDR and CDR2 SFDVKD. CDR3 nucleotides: TGTGCCACCAGCACGGGACAGAGGACCTCTCGCGGCTACACCTTC. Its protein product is CATSTGQRTSRGYTF.

For the CDR3, the DNA is TGTGCCAGCACCCTAGGCGTACCTGAGCAGTTCTTC. It specifies CASTLGVPEQFF. This chain joins TRBV7-9 and TRBJ2-1; D remains unclear. The germline CDR1 and CDR2 sequences are SEHNR and FQNEAQ (reference sequence). V was pared by 7 bases and J by 9 bases, with 13 bases between. The CDR3 length is 12 residues.

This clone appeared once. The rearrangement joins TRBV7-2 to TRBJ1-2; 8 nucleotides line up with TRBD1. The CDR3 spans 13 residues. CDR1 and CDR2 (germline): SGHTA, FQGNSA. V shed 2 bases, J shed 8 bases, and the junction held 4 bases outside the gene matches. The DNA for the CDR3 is TGTGCCAGCAGCTTACTGACAGGGGTCGGCTACACCTTC. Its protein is CASSLLTGVGYTF.

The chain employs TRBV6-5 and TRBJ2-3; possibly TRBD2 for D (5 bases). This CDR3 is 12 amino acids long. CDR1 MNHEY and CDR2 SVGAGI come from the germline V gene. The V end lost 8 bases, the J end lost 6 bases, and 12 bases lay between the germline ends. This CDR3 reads CASASSGDTQYF. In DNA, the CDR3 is TGTGCCAGCGCTAGCTCCGGGGATACGCAGTATTTT.

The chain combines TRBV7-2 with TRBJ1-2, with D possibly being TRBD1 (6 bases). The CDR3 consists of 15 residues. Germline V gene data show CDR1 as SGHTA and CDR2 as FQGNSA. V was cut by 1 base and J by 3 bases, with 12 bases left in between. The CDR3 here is CASSLVGGRDYGYTF. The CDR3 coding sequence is TGTGCCAGCAGCTTAGTAGGGGGGAGGGACTATGGCTACACCTTC.